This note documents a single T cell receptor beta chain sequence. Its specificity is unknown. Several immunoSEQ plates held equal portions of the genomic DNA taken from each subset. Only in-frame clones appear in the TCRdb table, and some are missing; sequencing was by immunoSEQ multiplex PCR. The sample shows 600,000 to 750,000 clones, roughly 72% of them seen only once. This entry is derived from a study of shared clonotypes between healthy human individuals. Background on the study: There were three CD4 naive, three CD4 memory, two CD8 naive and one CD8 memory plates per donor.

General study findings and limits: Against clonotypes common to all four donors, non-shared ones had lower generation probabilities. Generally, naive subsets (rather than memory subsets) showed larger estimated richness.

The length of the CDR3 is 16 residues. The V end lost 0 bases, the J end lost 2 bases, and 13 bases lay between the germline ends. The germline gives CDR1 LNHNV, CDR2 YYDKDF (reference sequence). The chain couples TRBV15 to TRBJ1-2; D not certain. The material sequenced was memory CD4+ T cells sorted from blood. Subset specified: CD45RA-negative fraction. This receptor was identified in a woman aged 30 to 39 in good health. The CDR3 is CATSRDGRESNYGYTF. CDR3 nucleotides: TGTGCCACCAGCAGAGATGGCAGAGAATCCAACTATGGCTACACCTTC.